The 4 T cell receptor beta chains reported below all come from one sample, sequenced in a study of cytomegalovirus exposure and HLA in healthy donors (dated by TCRdb to about 2017). To prepare the library, the immunoSEQ multiplex PCR assay was applied. For the multiplex PCR, a mixture combining 60 forward primers for TCR Vbeta segments and 13 reverse primers for TCR Jbeta segments was used. Not all clones reach the TCRdb copy of this immuneACCESS table, which keeps in-frame sequences only. Checked studies attribute under half of the gap to unresolved V genes and leave the rest unexplained. Counted in this sample were hundreds of thousands of clones; approximately 80% of them appeared once. Jointly, the top ten make up approximately 1.4% of the sample. The sample comprised PBMCs. The receptor source for this set is a girl aged 5 to 17 in good health and CMV-seronegative.

The chain uses TRBV10-3 and TRBJ1-1; D is perhaps TRBD1 (6 bases). Trimming shortened V by 0 bases and J by 4 bases, and 9 bases separated the two germline ends. The V gene's germline CDR1 is ENHRY and CDR2 SYGVKD. The CDR3 runs to 14 residues. The CDR3 region is CAISESGGLTEAFF. The CDR3, as DNA: TGTGCCATCAGTGAGTCGGGGGGGCTCACTGAAGCTTTCTTT.

The genes are TRBV30 and TRBJ1-1; possibly TRBD1 for D (5 bases). Trimming stripped 5 bases from V and 6 bases from J, with 13 bases between. Germline V gene data show CDR1 as GTSNPN and CDR2 as SVGIG (reference sequence). The CDR3 is made up of 12 amino acids. CDR3 loop: CAWGPAGPEAFF. The CDR3, as DNA: TGTGCCTGGGGGCCGGCAGGGCCTGAAGCTTTCTTT.

The chain combines TRBV6-5 with TRBJ1-1; TRBD1 agrees at 8 bases. The length of the CDR3 is 14 residues. Trimming removed 6 bases from V and 3 bases from J; junction bases left unmatched: 6. CDR1 is MNHEY and CDR2 is SVGAGI in the germline V gene. CDR3 protein: CASRPTGGYTEAFF. The CDR3 region has the DNA TGTGCCAGCAGACCTACAGGGGGGTACACTGAAGCTTTCTTT.

The chain joins TRBV7-6 to TRBJ2-5; TRBD1 is a possible D gene (7 bases). Per the germline V gene, CDR1 is SGHVS and CDR2 is FNYEAQ. Trimming removed 5 bases from V and 4 bases from J, with 17 bases in between. CDR3 size: 15 residues. CDR3 amino acids: CASSHQGGRGETQYF. For the CDR3, the DNA is TGTGCCAGCAGCCACCAGGGGGGACGGGGAGAGACCCAGTACTTC.